A selection of T cell receptor beta chains follows, all from one sample in a study of T cell responses to AZD1222 COVID-19 vaccine. TCRdb's table, derived via immunoSEQ multiplex PCR, lists solely in-frame clones and lacks some. Here the sample spans about 150,000 clones, around 94% being singletons. Sequenced here: peripheral blood, sampled on day 0 of AZD1222 vaccination. Receptor source: an adult in good health. The CDR3 runs from the conserved cysteine through the conserved F or W. The D gene is left open where the match is weak. Not every row has a clone size; where given, it reads once, few, many or a size class.

TRBV5-4,TRBJ2-3,-,-,CASSFQGGEDTQYF,TGTGCCAGCAGCTTCCAGGGAGGAGAAGATACGCAGTATTTT
TRBV2,TRBJ1-2,-,-,CASSEMVSGNGYTF,TGTGCCAGCAGTGAGATGGTTTCGGGTAATGGCTACACCTTC
TRBV7-2,TRBJ1-2,TRBD1,-,CASSLGQGRRGYTF,TGTGCCAGCAGCCTAGGACAGGGAAGACGTGGCTACACCTTC
TRBV11-2,TRBJ2-1,-,once,CASTSSTSSYNEQFF,TGTGCCAGCACCTCCAGTACGAGCTCCTACAATGAGCAGTTCTTC
TRBV25-1,TRBJ2-2,-,-,CASSESRSTGELFF,TGTGCCAGCAGTGAATCCCGGTCCACCGGGGAGCTGTTTTTT
TRBV2,TRBJ2-3,-,-,CASSRQADTQYF,TGTGCCAGCTCAAGACAGGCAGATACGCAGTATTTT
TRBV6-5,TRBJ1-1,-,-,CASRPPGNTEAFF,TGTGCCAGCAGACCACCAGGGAACACTGAAGCTTTCTTT
TRBV19,TRBJ2-1,-,-,CASSNRQGPYNEQFF,TGTGCCAGTAGCAATCGGCAGGGCCCCTACAATGAGCAGTTCTTC
TRBV7-2,TRBJ1-2,-,-,CASSLVSLGQAGGYTF,TGTGCCAGCAGCTTAGTTTCGTTGGGGCAAGCAGGAGGCTACACCTTC
TRBV5-4,TRBJ2-3,-,-,CASSLSMDSESDTQYF,TGTGCCAGCAGCTTGTCCATGGACAGTGAGTCAGATACGCAGTATTTT
TRBV19,TRBJ1-1,TRBD1,-,CASSPGGLIGTEAFF,TGTGCCAGTAGTCCAGGGGGACTCATCGGAACTGAAGCTTTCTTT
TRBV3-1/TRBV3-2,TRBJ2-2,-,once,CASSQGGNTGELFF,TGTGCCAGCAGCCAAGGGGGCAACACCGGGGAGCTGTTTTTT
TRBV7-6,TRBJ2-5,-,-,CASSPLPQGDQYF,TGTGCCAGCAGCCCACTCCCCCAAGGGGACCAGTACTTC
TRBV6-5,TRBJ2-2,-,-,CASSSGLSPGELFF,TGTGCCAGCAGTTCCGGACTTTCCCCCGGGGAGCTGTTTTTT
TRBV29-1,TRBJ1-3,-,-,CSVVDTRSGNTIYF,TGCAGCGTTGTTGACACCCGCTCTGGAAACACCATATATTTT
TRBV5-4,TRBJ1-1,-,-,CASSSQFEAFF,TGTGCCAGCAGCTCACAGTTTGAAGCTTTCTTT
TRBV27,TRBJ1-5,-,-,CASRTNPAGFRTKPQHF,TGTGCCAGCAGAACTAATCCAGCGGGTTTTCGGACCAAGCCCCAGCATTTT
TRBV27,TRBJ1-3,-,-,CASSPRANRNSPGGNTIYF,TGTGCCAGCAGTCCTAGGGCTAACCGAAACTCGCCGGGCGGAAACACCATATATTTT
TRBV2,TRBJ1-1,TRBD1,-,CASSSRTGRTEAFF,TGTGCCAGCAGTTCCCGGACAGGGCGGACTGAAGCTTTCTTT
TRBV7-9,TRBJ1-1,TRBD1,-,CASSDAPGQGNTEAFF,TGTGCCAGCAGCGACGCACCGGGACAGGGGAACACTGAAGCTTTCTTT
TRBV6-6,TRBJ1-1,-,once,CASSYFGQEAFF,TGTGCCAGCAGTTACTTCGGGCAGGAAGCTTTCTTT
TRBV21-1,TRBJ1-5,-,-,CASSNKGKSNQPQHF,TGTGCCAGCAGCAACAAGGGTAAAAGCAATCAGCCCCAGCATTTT
TRBV19,TRBJ2-1,TRBD2,-,CASSDTSGLYNEQFF,TGTGCCAGTAGTGACACTAGCGGGCTTTACAATGAGCAGTTCTTC
TRBV28,TRBJ1-1,TRBD1,-,CASTWGQGGTEAFF,TGTGCCAGCACCTGGGGGCAGGGGGGCACTGAAGCTTTCTTT
TRBV9,TRBJ2-1,TRBD2,-,CASSVQAGAYNEQFF,TGTGCCAGCAGCGTCCAAGCGGGGGCCTACAATGAGCAGTTCTTC
TRBV28,TRBJ1-1,-,-,CASSLFGGGNTEAFF,TGTGCCAGCAGTTTATTCGGAGGAGGGAACACTGAAGCTTTCTTT
TRBV6-2/TRBV6-3,TRBJ1-1,TRBD1,-,CASSYSIAGGRPEAFF,TGTGCCAGCAGTTACTCGATAGCAGGGGGACGCCCTGAAGCTTTCTTT
TRBV19,TRBJ2-2,-,-,CASNTAPLANTGELFF,TGTGCCAGTAACACGGCCCCACTAGCGAACACCGGGGAGCTGTTTTTT
TRBV10-3,TRBJ1-1,-,-,CAISGQNTEAFF,TGTGCCATCAGTGGACAGAACACTGAAGCTTTCTTT
TRBV6-5,TRBJ1-2,-,-,CASSKTGRPNYGYTF,TGTGCCAGCAGCAAGACGGGACGGCCTAACTATGGCTACACCTTC
TRBV10-3,TRBJ2-3,-,-,CAISDVLSTDTQYF,TGTGCCATCAGTGATGTATTGTCCACAGATACGCAGTATTTT
TRBV5-4,TRBJ1-3,-,-,CASRSFGGSSGNTIYF,TGTGCCAGCAGGTCCTTTGGGGGAAGCTCTGGAAACACCATATATTTT
TRBV5-1,TRBJ1-2,TRBD1,-,CASSLDGQGALNGYTF,TGCGCCAGCAGCTTGGATGGACAGGGGGCGCTTAATGGCTACACCTTC
TRBV5-1,TRBJ2-5,-,-,CASSPQGTQTQYF,TGCGCCAGCAGTCCTCAGGGGACTCAGACCCAGTACTTC
TRBV18,TRBJ2-2,TRBD1,-,CASSLPGGHVTGELFF,TGTGCCAGCTCACTCCCAGGGGGCCATGTCACCGGGGAGCTGTTTTTT
TRBV2,TRBJ1-3,-,-,CASSEDGWSGNTIYF,TGTGCCAGCAGTGAAGATGGCTGGTCTGGAAACACCATATATTTT
TRBV6-5,TRBJ1-6,TRBD1,-,CASIMTGLNSPLHF,TGTGCCAGCATTATGACAGGGTTAAATTCACCCCTCCACTTT
TRBV27,TRBJ1-2,TRBD1,-,CASSRQGDYGYTF,TGTGCCAGCAGTCGACAGGGGGACTATGGCTACACCTTC
TRBV19,TRBJ1-1,-,-,CASSIMDTEAFF,TGTGCCAGTAGTATAATGGACACTGAAGCTTTCTTT
TRBV29-1,TRBJ2-1,TRBD2,once,CSVHPRLAGGEQFF,TGCAGCGTCCATCCTAGACTAGCGGGAGGTGAGCAGTTCTTC